Below, one T cell receptor (beta chain) is given with its context. What it binds is not known. The sample comes from a study of PD-1 blockade in classical Hodgkin lymphoma. General observations from the study: Reports indicated that newly diagnosed patients had lower baseline TCR diversity than healthy donors did. The authors have not defined what causes the repertoire differences, possibly disease activity or prior therapy.

Time point of the sample: newly diagnosed, previously untreated cHL patient sample. The CD4+ T cells used were purified from thawed PBMCs through magnetic negative selection. The authors used newly diagnosed, untreated classical Hodgkin lymphoma PBMCs as comparison. Trimming cost V 1 base and J 5 bases, with 14 bases left between them. This CDR3 spans 15 amino acids. Per the germline V gene, CDR1 is SGHTA and CDR2 is FQGNSA. Method: immunoSEQ multiplex PCR; TCRdb's copy keeps in-frame clones and lacks some. The table shows around 23,000 clones, with 75% to 90% occurring only once. The sequence was obtained from a human donor with classical Hodgkin lymphoma. Sequenced sample: CD4+ T cells from blood. The chain joins TRBV7-2 to TRBJ1-2; the D is unclear. For the CDR3, the DNA is TGTGCCAGCAGCTTAGTACTATCACAACTTTATGGCTACACCTTC. Protein sequence: CASSLVLSQLYGYTF.